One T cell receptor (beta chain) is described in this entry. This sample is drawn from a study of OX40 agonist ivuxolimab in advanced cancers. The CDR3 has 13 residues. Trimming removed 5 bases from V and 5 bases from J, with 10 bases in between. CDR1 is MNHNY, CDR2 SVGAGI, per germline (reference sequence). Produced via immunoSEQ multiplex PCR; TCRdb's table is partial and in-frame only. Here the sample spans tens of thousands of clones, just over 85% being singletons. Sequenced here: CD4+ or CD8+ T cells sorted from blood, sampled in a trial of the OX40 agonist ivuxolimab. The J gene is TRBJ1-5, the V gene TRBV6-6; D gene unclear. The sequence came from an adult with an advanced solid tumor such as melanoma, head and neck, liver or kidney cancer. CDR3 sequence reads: CASSPQRDQPQHF. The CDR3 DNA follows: TGTGCCAGCAGTCCACAACGAGATCAGCCCCAGCATTTT.